This TCR beta chain stems from a study of T cell changes during pregnancy in multiple sclerosis. CDR1 and CDR2 from the germline V gene are SGHTA and FQGNSA. The CDR3 loop spans 15 amino acids. V dropped 5 bases and J dropped 6 bases, with 17 bases sitting between them. The method was immunoSEQ multiplex PCR; TCRdb's version includes in-frame clones alone and lacks a portion of them. Of tens of thousands of clones in the sample, 91% were seen once. The specimen comprised CD4+ T cells from peripheral blood mononuclear cells, sampled in the second trimester of pregnancy. V is TRBV7-2 and J is TRBJ2-4, with a weak D call TRBD2 (5 bases). The receptor was derived from a female donor in good health, enrolled as a control in a pregnancy study. The CDR3 spells CASSPRNGGVNIQYF. The CDR3 nucleotides read TGTGCCAGCAGCCCGCGGAACGGAGGAGTAAACATTCAGTACTTC.